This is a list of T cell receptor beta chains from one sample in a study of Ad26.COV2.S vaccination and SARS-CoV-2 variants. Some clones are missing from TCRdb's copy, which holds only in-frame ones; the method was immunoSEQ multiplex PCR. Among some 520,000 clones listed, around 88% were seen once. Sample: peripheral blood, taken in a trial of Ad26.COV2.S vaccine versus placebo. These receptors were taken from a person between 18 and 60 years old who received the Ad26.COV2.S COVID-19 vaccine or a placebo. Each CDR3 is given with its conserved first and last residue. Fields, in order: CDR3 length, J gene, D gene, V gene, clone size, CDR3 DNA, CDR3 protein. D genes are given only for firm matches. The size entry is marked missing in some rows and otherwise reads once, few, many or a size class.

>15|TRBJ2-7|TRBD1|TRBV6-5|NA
TGTGCCAGCTCGGGAACCGGGACAGGGGTGGGCGAGCAGTACTTC
CASSGTGTGVGEQYF
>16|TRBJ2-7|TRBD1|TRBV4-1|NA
TGCGCCAGCAGCCAAGAACCGGGACAGCCCATCTACGAGCAGTACTTC
CASSQEPGQPIYEQYF
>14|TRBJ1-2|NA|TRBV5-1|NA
TGCGCCAGCAGCTTGGACGGCAGCAGCTATGGCTACACCTTC
CASSLDGSSYGYTF
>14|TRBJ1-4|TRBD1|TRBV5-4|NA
TGTGCCAGCAGCTTGGGAGGGGGCCGAGAAAAACTGTTTTTT
CASSLGGGREKLFF
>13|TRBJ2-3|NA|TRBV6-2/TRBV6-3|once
TGTGCCAGCAGTGGGGGTTGGGCATCTACGCAGTATTTT
CASSGGWASTQYF
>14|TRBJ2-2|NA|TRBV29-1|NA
TGCAGCGTTGCGGCAGGGTCATACACCGGGGAGCTGTTTTTT
CSVAAGSYTGELFF
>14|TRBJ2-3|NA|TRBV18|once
TGTGCCAGCTCACCACGGCAGGGCACAGATACGCAGTATTTT
CASSPRQGTDTQYF
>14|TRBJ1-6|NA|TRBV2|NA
TGTGCCAGCAGTGAAGAGCGGGGGAATTCACCCCTCCACTTT
CASSEERGNSPLHF
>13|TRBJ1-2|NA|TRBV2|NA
TGTGCCAGCACCGTGGCCGTGGCGCGTGGCTACACCTTC
CASTVAVARGYTF
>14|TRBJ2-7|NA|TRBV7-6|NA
TGTGCCAGCAGCTTATTCCTACCGTCGGACGAGCAGTACTTC
CASSLFLPSDEQYF
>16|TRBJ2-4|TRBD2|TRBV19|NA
TGTGCCAGTAGACCAGGGACTAGCGTAAATAAAAACATTCAGTACTTC
CASRPGTSVNKNIQYF
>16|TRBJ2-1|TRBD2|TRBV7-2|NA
TGTGCCAGCAGCTCAGATACTAGCGGGTGGGGGGATGAGCAGTTCTTC
CASSSDTSGWGDEQFF
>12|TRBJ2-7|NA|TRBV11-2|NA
TGTGCCAGCAAGGGACGTTTCTACGAGCAGTACTTC
CASKGRFYEQYF
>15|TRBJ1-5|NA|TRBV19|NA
TGTGCCAGTAGTATTAGTTGGCAGGGCGGTCAGCCCCAGCATTTT
CASSISWQGGQPQHF
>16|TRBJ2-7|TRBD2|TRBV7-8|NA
TGTGCCAGCAGCCCTAAGGGACTAGCGGGAATCTACGAGCAGTACTTC
CASSPKGLAGIYEQYF
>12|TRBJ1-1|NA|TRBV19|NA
TGTGCCAGCAGCGAGTTCAACACTGAAGCTTTCTTT
CASSEFNTEAFF
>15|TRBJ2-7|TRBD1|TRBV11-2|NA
TGTGCCAGCAGCTTAGTGGACAGGGTATCGTACGAGCAGTACTTC
CASSLVDRVSYEQYF
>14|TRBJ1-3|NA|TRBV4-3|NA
TGCGCCAGCAGCCAAGAAGGCAGAGGAAACACCATATATTTT
CASSQEGRGNTIYF
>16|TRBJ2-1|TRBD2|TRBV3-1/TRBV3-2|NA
TGTGCCAGCAGCCAAGAAATAGCGGGAGTCTACAATGAGCAGTTCTTC
CASSQEIAGVYNEQFF
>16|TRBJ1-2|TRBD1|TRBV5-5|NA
TGTGCCAGCAGCGAACGACCGGGCCCAGGGGGGGATGGCTACACCTTC
CASSERPGPGGDGYTF
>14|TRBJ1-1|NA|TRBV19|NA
TGTGCCAGTAGTCCACGGGTGACGAACACTGAAGCTTTCTTT
CASSPRVTNTEAFF
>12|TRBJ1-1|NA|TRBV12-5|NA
TGTGCTAGTGGCTCCTCGGGGACTGAAGCTTTCTTT
CASGSSGTEAFF
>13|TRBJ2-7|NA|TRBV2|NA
TGTGCCAGCAGTGAAGGATGGGGTTACGAGCAGTACTTC
CASSEGWGYEQYF
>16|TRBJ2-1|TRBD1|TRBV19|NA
TGTGCCAGTAGTCGGCTAAGGGCTACAGGGGAAGGGGAGCAGTTCTTC
CASSRLRATGEGEQFF
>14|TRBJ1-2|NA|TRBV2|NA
TGTGCCAGCGGGGGACTGGGCGGGGGCTATGGCTACACCTTC
CASGGLGGGYGYTF
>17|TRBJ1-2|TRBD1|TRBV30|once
TGTGCCTGGAGTGTAGACCTTCGGGACAGCCGGAACTATGGCTACACCTTC
CAWSVDLRDSRNYGYTF
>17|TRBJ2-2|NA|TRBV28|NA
TGTGCCAGCAGTTTAGGGCTCGCTCCCACGAACACCGGGGAGCTGTTTTTT
CASSLGLAPTNTGELFF
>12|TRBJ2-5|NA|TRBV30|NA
TGTGCCTGGAGTCCCGGCCCCAGGACCCAGTACTTC
CAWSPGPRTQYF
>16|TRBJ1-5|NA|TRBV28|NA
TGTGCCAGCAGTCTCGACAACCAGGGAGGGCATCAGCCCCAGCATTTT
CASSLDNQGGHQPQHF
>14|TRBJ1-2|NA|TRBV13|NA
TGTGCCAGCACCCGTTCGGGGGGCGCCGGGGGCTACACCTTC
CASTRSGGAGGYTF